This T cell receptor (beta chain) was recorded in a study of blood T cell repertoires in COVID-19. Study in general: Whether acute or convalescent, the COVID-19 samples came from the United States, Italy and Spain. Sources were T cells, B-cell-depleted T cells, or PBMCs; the material itself was cDNA or gDNA.

Under the authors' procedure: The authors estimated nucleated cell counts from reference gene primer amplification. Produced via immunoSEQ multiplex PCR; TCRdb's table is partial and in-frame only. From that table come the V and J calls and clone size; the DNA was used to work out D and trimming. Here the sample spans approximately 170,000 clones, about 80% being singletons. This receptor was identified in a woman of 80 years or more with acute or convalescent COVID-19. Sequenced: peripheral blood.

DNA of the CDR3: TGTGCCAGCAGCGTAGGCGGTAACCCGCCCACCGGGGAGCTGTTTTTT. Protein product: CASSVGGNPPTGELFF. The J gene is TRBJ2-2, the V gene TRBV9; D gene ambiguous. CDR3 size: 16 residues. The V gene lost 0 bases and the J gene lost 4 bases, with 13 bases spanning the gap. Germline V gene lookup returns CDR1 SGDLS and CDR2 YYNGEE.